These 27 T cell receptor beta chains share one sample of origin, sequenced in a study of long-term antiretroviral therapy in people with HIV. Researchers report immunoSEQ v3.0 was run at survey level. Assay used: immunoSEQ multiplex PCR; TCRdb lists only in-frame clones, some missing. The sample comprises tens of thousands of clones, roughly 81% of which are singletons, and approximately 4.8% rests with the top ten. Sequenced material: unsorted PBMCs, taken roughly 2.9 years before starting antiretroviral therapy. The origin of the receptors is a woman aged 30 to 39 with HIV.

In DNA form, the CDR3 reads TGCGCCAGCAGCCAACCTCCCTACCTAGCGGGGGGGCCAGAGACCCAGTACTTC. Its translation: CASSQPPYLAGGPETQYF. The chain employs TRBV4-1 and TRBJ2-5, with 12 bases identical to TRBD2. Looked up from germline, CDR1 is MGHRA and CDR2 is YSYEKL. J was trimmed by 4 bases and V by 2 bases; bases with no gene match: 11. The CDR3 runs 18 residues.

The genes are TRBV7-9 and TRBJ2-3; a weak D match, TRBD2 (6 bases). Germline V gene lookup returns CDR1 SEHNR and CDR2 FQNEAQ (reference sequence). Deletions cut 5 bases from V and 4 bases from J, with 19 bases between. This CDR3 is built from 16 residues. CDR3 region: CASSPLGGASPDTQYF. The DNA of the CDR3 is TGTGCCAGCAGCCCCCTGGGCGGGGCCTCCCCAGATACGCAGTATTTT.

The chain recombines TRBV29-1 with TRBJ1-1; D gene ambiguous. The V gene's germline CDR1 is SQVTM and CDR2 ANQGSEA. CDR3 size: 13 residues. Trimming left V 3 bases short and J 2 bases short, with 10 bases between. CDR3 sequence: CSVEIRLNTEAFF. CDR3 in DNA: TGCAGCGTTGAGATACGGCTCAACACTGAAGCTTTCTTT.

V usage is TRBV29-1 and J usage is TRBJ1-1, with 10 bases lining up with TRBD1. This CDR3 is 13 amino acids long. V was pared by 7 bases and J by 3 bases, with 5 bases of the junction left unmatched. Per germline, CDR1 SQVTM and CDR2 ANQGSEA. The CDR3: CSARDRGDTEAFF. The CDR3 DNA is TGCAGCGCTCGGGACAGGGGAGACACTGAAGCTTTCTTT.

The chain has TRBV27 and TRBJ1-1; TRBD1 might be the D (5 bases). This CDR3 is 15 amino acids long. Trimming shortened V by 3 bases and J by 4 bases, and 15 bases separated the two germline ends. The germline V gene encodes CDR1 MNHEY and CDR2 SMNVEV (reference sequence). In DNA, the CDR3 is TGTGCCAGCAGTTTGGCGGGGCCCATGGGCACTGAAGCTTTCTTT. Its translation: CASSLAGPMGTEAFF.

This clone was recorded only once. The CDR3 sequence: CASSQMGDPLDTGELFF. CDR3 in DNA: TGTGCCAGCAGCCAAATGGGGGACCCTTTGGACACCGGGGAGCTGTTTTTT. The chain links TRBV14 to TRBJ2-2, with D perhaps being TRBD1 or TRBD2 (5 bases each). This CDR3 is 17 amino acids long. Per the germline V gene, CDR1 is SGHDN and CDR2 is FVKESK. The V gene lost 2 bases and the J gene lost 3 bases, with 16 bases spanning the gap.

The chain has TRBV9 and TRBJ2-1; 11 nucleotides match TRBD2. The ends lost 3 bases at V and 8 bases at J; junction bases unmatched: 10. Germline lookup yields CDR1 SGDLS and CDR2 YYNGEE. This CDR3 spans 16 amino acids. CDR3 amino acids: CASSEGGTSGTHEQFF. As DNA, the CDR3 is TGTGCCAGCAGCGAGGGAGGGACTAGCGGCACCCATGAGCAGTTCTTC.

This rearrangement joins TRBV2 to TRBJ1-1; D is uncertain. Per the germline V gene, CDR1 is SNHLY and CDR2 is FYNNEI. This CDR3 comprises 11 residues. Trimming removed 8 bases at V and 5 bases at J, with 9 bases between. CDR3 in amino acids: CASGMETEAFF. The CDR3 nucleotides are TGTGCCAGCGGGATGGAGACTGAAGCTTTCTTT.

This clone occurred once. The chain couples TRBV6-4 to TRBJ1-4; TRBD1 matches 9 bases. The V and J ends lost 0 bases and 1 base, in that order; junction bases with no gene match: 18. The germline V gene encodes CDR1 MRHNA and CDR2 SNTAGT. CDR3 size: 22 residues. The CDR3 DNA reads TGTGCCAGCAGTGACTCCCGGGCCTGGACAGGGGCCGCCGTCGAAACTAATGAAAAACTGTTTTTT. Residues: CASSDSRAWTGAAVETNEKLFF.

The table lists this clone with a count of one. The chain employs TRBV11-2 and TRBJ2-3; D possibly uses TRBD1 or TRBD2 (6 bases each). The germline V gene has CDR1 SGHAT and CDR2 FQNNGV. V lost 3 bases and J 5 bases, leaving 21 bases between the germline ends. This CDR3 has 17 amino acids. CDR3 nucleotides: TGTGCCAGCAGCTTTGGTCAGGGGAAAACGGAGGGAGATACGCAGTATTTT. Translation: CASSFGQGKTEGDTQYF. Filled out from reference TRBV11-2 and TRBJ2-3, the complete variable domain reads EAGVAQSPRYKIIEKRQSVAFWCNPISGHATLYWYQQILGQGPKLLIQFQNNGVVDDSQLPKDRFSAERLKGVDSTLKIQPAKLEDSAVYLCASSFGQGKTEGDTQYFGPGTRLTVL.

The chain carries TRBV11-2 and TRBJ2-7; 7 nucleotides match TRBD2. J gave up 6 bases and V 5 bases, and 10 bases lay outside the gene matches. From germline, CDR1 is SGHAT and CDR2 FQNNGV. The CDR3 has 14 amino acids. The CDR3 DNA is TGTGCCAGCAGCCCCATGGGGGGGGTTGGCGAGCAGTACGTC. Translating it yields CASSPMGGVGEQYV.

Written as DNA, the CDR3 is TGTGCCAGCAGCGCCGGACAGGGGGCGGCGAACACTGAAGCTTTCTTT. Its protein is CASSAGQGAANTEAFF. The gene calls are TRBV9 and TRBJ1-1; 11 bases map to TRBD1. The trim removed 3 bases at V and 1 base at J, leaving 5 bases unmatched. The CDR3 spans 16 residues. The V gene's germline CDR1 is SGDLS and CDR2 YYNGEE.

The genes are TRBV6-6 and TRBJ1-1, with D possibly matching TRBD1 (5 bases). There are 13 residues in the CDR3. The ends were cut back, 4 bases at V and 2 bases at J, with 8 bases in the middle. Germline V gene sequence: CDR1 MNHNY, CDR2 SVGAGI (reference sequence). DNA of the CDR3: TGTGCCAGCAGTTCCGGGGCTAACACTGAAGCTTTCTTT. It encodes CASSSGANTEAFF.

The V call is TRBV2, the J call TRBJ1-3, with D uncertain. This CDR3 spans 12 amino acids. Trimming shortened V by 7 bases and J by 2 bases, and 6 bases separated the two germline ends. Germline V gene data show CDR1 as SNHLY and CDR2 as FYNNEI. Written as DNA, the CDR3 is TGTGCCAGCACTTATGCTGGAAACACCATATATTTT. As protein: CASTYAGNTIYF. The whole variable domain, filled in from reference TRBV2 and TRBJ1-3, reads EPEVTQTPSHQVTQMGQEVILRCVPISNHLYFYWYRQILGQKVEFLVSFYNNEISEKSEIFDDQFSVERPDGSNFTLKIRSTKLEDSAMYFCASTYAGNTIYFGEGSWLTVV.

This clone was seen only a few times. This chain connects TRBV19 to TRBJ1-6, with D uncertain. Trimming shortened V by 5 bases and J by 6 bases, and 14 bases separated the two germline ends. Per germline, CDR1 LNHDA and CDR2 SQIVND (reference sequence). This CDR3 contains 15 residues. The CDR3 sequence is CASSPPGSVNSPLHF. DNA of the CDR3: TGTGCCAGTAGTCCTCCCGGGAGCGTTAATTCACCCCTCCACTTT.

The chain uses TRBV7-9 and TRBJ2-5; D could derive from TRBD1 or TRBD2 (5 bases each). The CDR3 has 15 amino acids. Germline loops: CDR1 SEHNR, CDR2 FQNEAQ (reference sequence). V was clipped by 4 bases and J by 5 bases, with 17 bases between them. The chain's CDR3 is CASSYGALTRETQYF. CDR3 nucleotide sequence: TGTGCCAGCAGCTACGGGGCCCTAACGCGGGAGACCCAGTACTTC.

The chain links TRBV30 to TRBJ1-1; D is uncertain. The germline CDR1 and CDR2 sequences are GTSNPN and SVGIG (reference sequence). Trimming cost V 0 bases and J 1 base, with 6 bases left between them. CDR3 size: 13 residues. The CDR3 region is CAWSVWGNTEAFF. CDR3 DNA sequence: TGTGCCTGGAGTGTGTGGGGGAACACTGAAGCTTTCTTT.

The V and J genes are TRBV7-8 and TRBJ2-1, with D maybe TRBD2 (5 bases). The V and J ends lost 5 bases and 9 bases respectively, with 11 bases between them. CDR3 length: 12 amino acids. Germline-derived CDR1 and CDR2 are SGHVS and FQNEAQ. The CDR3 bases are TGTGCCAGCAGCCCCGGCGGGCGTGAGCAGTTCTTC. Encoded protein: CASSPGGREQFF. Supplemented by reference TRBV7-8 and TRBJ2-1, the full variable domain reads GAGVSQSPRYKVAKRGQDVALRCDPISGHVSLFWYQQALGQGPEFLTYFQNEAQLDKSGLPSDRFFAERPEGSVSTLKIQRTQQEDSAVYLCASSPGGREQFFGPGTRLTVL.

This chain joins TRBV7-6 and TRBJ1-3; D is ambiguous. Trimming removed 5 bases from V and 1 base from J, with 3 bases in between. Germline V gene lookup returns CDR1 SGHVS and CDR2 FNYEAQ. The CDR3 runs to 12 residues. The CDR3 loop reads CASSPSGNTIYF. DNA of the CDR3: TGTGCCAGCAGCCCATCTGGAAACACCATATATTTT.

In nucleotides, the CDR3 is TGCGCCAGCAGCTTGGAGGGTTCCTATAATTCACCCCTCCACTTT. Translated, it gives CASSLEGSYNSPLHF. The chain is built from TRBV5-1 and TRBJ1-6; D call uncertain. The CDR3 extends over 15 amino acids. The V gene's germline CDR1 is SGHRS and CDR2 YFSETQ. Trimming left V 0 bases short and J 1 base short, with 5 bases between. Based on the CDR3 plus reference TRBV5-1 and TRBJ1-6, the full variable domain is KAGVTQTPRYLIKTRGQQVTLSCSPISGHRSVSWYQQTPGQGLQFLFEYFSETQRNKGNFPGRFSGRQFSNSRSEMNVSTLELGDSALYLCASSLEGSYNSPLHFGNGTRLTVT.

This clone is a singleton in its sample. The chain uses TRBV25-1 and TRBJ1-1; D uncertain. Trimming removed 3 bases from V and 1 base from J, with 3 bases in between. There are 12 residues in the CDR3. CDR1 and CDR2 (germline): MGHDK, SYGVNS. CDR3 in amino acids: CASSDWNTEAFF. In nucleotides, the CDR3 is TGTGCCAGCAGTGACTGGAACACTGAAGCTTTCTTT.

The CDR3 DNA reads as TGTGCCAGCACCGACCGGCGGGGGCGAACTGAAGCTTTCTTT. Translation: CASTDRRGRTEAFF. This rearrangement joins TRBV11-2 to TRBJ1-1; possibly TRBD1 for D (6 bases). Germline V gene data show CDR1 as SGHAT and CDR2 as FQNNGV. This CDR3 comprises 14 residues. Between the trimmed V and J ends, which lost 7 bases and 5 bases, there was a span of 17 bases.

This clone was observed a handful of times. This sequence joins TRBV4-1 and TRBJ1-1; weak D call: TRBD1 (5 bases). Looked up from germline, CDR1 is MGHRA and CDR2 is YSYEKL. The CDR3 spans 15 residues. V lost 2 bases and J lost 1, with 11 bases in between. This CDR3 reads CASSQIAQGNTEAFF. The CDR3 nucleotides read TGCGCCAGCAGCCAAATCGCCCAGGGGAACACTGAAGCTTTCTTT.

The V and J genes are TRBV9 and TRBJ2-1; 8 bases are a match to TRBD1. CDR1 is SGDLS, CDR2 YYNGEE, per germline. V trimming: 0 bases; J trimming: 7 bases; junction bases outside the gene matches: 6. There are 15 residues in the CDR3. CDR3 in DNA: TGTGCCAGCAGCGTAGTGTCGACAGGGGTTAATGAGCAGTTCTTC. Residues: CASSVVSTGVNEQFF. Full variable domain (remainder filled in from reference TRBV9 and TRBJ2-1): DSGVTQTPKHLITATGQRVTLRCSPRSGDLSVYWYQQSLDQGLQFLIQYYNGEERAKGNILERFSAQQFPDLHSELNLSSLELGDSALYFCASSVVSTGVNEQFFGPGTRLTVL.

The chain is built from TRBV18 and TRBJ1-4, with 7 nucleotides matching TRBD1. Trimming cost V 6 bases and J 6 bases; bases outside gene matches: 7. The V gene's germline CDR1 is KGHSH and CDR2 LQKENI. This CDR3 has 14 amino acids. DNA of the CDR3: TGTGCCAGCTCGTCGACAGGGTCCCATGAAAAACTGTTTTTT. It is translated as CASSSTGSHEKLFF.

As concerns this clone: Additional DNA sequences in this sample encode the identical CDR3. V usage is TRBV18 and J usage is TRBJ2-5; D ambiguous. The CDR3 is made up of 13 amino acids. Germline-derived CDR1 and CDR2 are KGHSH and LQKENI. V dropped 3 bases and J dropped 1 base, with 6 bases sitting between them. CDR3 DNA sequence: TGTGCCAGCTCACCCAACAGCCAAGAGACCCAGTACTTC. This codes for CASSPNSQETQYF.

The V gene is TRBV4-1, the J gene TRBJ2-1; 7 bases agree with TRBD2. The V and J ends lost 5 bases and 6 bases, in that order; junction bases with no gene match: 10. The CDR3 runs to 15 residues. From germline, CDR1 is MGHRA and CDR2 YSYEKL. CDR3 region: CASSKTSPKGNEQFF. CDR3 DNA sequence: TGCGCCAGCAGCAAGACTAGCCCAAAGGGCAATGAGCAGTTCTTC.